These 9 T cell receptor beta chains were all obtained from the same sample, sequenced in a study of blood T cell repertoires in COVID-19 (dated by TCRdb to 2020 to 2022). Library preparation used the immunoSEQ multiplex PCR assay. TCRdb took this table from immuneACCESS and kept in-frame rearrangements with V and J called. Such tables lack part of the clones; where checked against another copy, unresolved V genes explain under half of the gap, and the rest is unexplained. The sample has around 320,000 clones on record, 90% of them singletons. Of the sample, 3.5% to 4.5% falls within the top ten clones. The sequencing input was PBMCs or T cells enriched from blood (not recorded which). These receptors all stem from a woman younger than 30 with acute COVID-19.

The rearrangement joins TRBV28 to TRBJ2-6; weak D call: TRBD2 (5 bases). This CDR3 has 15 residues. From germline, CDR1 is MDHEN and CDR2 SYDVKM. V lost 7 bases and J 2 bases, leaving 12 bases between the germline ends. The CDR3 nucleotides read TGTGCCAGCATCGGTGGAGCGGCTGGGGCCAACGTCCTGACTTTC. It codes for CASIGGAAGANVLTF.

The chain employs TRBV4-1 and TRBJ1-5; D may be TRBD1 (5 bases). This CDR3 comprises 15 residues. V lost 0 bases to trimming and J lost 6 bases, with 12 bases between them. Germline lookup yields CDR1 MGHRA and CDR2 YSYEKL. CDR3 bases: TGCGCCAGCAGCCAAGACAGGGTTCCCTTTCAGCCCCAGCATTTT. As protein: CASSQDRVPFQPQHF.

This clone was found a few times. The CDR3: CASSKQGWGQPQHF. The CDR3 DNA is TGTGCCAGCAGTAAACAGGGATGGGGGCAGCCCCAGCATTTT. This chain joins TRBV6-5 and TRBJ1-5; D is perhaps TRBD1 (6 bases). The CDR3 runs to 14 residues. Germline assignment: CDR1 MNHEY and CDR2 SVGAGI. Trimming removed 5 bases from V and 7 bases from J, with 15 bases in between.

The chain links TRBV5-1 to TRBJ1-3; D not certain. CDR3 length: 15 residues. V was shortened by 4 bases and J by 2 bases, with 13 bases between the two germline ends. The germline V gene has CDR1 SGHRS and CDR2 YFSETQ. CDR3 region: CASSLHRSTGNTIYF. The CDR3 coding sequence is TGCGCCAGCAGCCTCCACCGCTCTACTGGAAACACCATATATTTT. Drawing the rest from reference TRBV5-1 and TRBJ1-3, the complete variable domain is KAGVTQTPRYLIKTRGQQVTLSCSPISGHRSVSWYQQTPGQGLQFLFEYFSETQRNKGNFPGRFSGRQFSNSRSEMNVSTLELGDSALYLCASSLHRSTGNTIYFGEGSWLTVV.

The chain is built from TRBV5-1 and TRBJ1-2; D is undetermined. This CDR3 has 13 residues. V shed 3 bases and J shed 8 bases, with 14 bases lying between them. Germline-derived CDR1 and CDR2 are SGHRS and YFSETQ. The chain's CDR3 is CASSSLDQRGYTF. CDR3 in DNA: TGCGCCAGCAGCTCCCTAGACCAGAGAGGCTACACCTTC. The variable domain in full, with the rest retrieved from reference TRBV5-1 and TRBJ1-2, is KAGVTQTPRYLIKTRGQQVTLSCSPISGHRSVSWYQQTPGQGLQFLFEYFSETQRNKGNFPGRFSGRQFSNSRSEMNVSTLELGDSALYLCASSSLDQRGYTFGSGTRLTVV.

The chain uses TRBV18 and TRBJ1-1; D call uncertain. V dropped 3 bases and J dropped 3 bases, with 8 bases sitting between them. This CDR3 comprises 13 residues. Germline CDR1 reads KGHSH; CDR2 reads LQKENI. CDR3 sequence: CASSPVEYTEAFF. CDR3 sequence (DNA): TGTGCCAGCTCACCCGTAGAATACACTGAAGCTTTCTTT.

The chain uses TRBV7-9 and TRBJ2-3; TRBD1 matches 9 bases. The junction had 7 bases not matched to a gene; V was cut back by 3 bases and J by 0 bases. This CDR3 has 17 amino acids. Germline V gene sequence: CDR1 SEHNR, CDR2 FQNEAQ (reference sequence). The CDR3 bases are TGTGCCAGCAGCTTCCTAACAGGGGGCTACAGCACAGATACGCAGTATTTT. Its translation is CASSFLTGGYSTDTQYF.

The chain carries TRBV11-3 and TRBJ1-1; D is uncertain. The CDR3 consists of 12 residues. The germline V and J ends were trimmed by 7 bases and 5 bases, with 11 bases remaining between them. The germline gives CDR1 SGHNT, CDR2 YENEEA. The CDR3 nucleotides read TGTGCCAGCACCGGGAGGAATACTGAAGCTTTCTTT. Translating it yields CASTGRNTEAFF.

The rearrangement links TRBV9 to TRBJ2-1, with 12 nucleotides matching TRBD2. Germline lookup yields CDR1 SGDLS and CDR2 YYNGEE. With V trimmed by 4 bases and J by 10 bases, 12 bases remained unmatched. The CDR3 covers 16 residues. The CDR3 spells CASSPLAGGAPGEQFF. CDR3 DNA sequence: TGTGCCAGCAGCCCCCTAGCGGGAGGGGCCCCAGGGGAGCAGTTCTTC.